Below, 8 T cell receptor beta chains from the same sample are listed, as sequenced in a study of early T cells in non-severe SARS-CoV-2 infection. TCRdb recomputed calls from the 5' RACE reads with MiXCR, one row per CDR3 protein. This table holds some 50,000 distinct CDR3 sequences, about 10% found once. Sequenced sample: whole blood. All receptors derive from an adult who was a healthcare worker with PCR-confirmed SARS-CoV-2 infection or an uninfected control (not recorded which).

This clonotype was counted only a few times. This sequence joins TRBV12-3 or TRBV12-4 and TRBJ2-2, with 9 bases that match TRBD1. The ends lost 6 bases at V and 6 bases at J; junction bases unmatched: 5. This CDR3 has 14 residues. CDR3 sequence: CASSWDRDAGELFF. The CDR3 DNA sequence: TGTGCCAGCAGCTGGGACAGGGACGCCGGGGAGCTGTTTTTT.

This clonotype appeared many times. The rearrangement joins TRBV20-1 to TRBJ2-5; TRBD1 aligns across 7 bases. V was pared by 4 bases and J by 4 bases, with 15 bases of the junction left unmatched. The CDR3 extends over 16 amino acids. Germline V gene sequence: CDR1 DFQATT, CDR2 SNEGSKA (reference sequence). CDR3 bases: TGCAGTGCTACCCCGTCGTCACAGGGGTTTGGAGAGACCCAGTACTTC. Its protein is CSATPSSQGFGETQYF.

Ten or more counts support this clonotype. This rearrangement joins TRBV29-1 to TRBJ2-7; no firm D call. This CDR3 is 12 amino acids long. Germline-derived CDR1 and CDR2 are SQVTM and ANQGSEA. Trimming cost V 3 bases and J 2 bases, with 8 bases left between them. CDR3 in amino acids: CSVESTPYEQYF. The CDR3 DNA sequence: TGCAGCGTTGAGTCGACACCCTACGAGCAGTACTTC.

This clonotype was detected many times. The chain combines TRBV7-9 with TRBJ1-1; D gene unclear. The CDR3 length is 14 residues. The germline V gene has CDR1 SEHNR and CDR2 FQNEAQ (reference sequence). V lost 3 bases to trimming and J lost 4 bases, with 12 bases between them. CDR3 loop: CASSFPGVGTEAFF. In nucleotides, the CDR3 is TGTGCCAGCAGCTTCCCCGGAGTTGGCACTGAAGCTTTCTTT.

This clonotype was detected ten times or more. This chain joins TRBV12-3 or TRBV12-4 and TRBJ1-4; D call uncertain. Trimming shortened V by 5 bases and J by 0 bases, and 7 bases separated the two germline ends. The CDR3 loop spans 14 amino acids. CDR3 in amino acids: CASSKHATNEKLFF. In DNA form, the CDR3 reads TGTGCCAGCAGTAAGCATGCAACTAATGAAAAACTGTTTTTT.

This clonotype was seen many times. The J gene is TRBJ1-5, the V gene TRBV18; D not certain. Germline V gene data show CDR1 as KGHSH and CDR2 as LQKENI. The V gene lost 1 base and the J gene lost 2 bases, with 9 bases spanning the gap. This CDR3 spans 15 amino acids. CDR3 residues: CASSPRSTRNQPQHF. The CDR3 region has the DNA TGTGCCAGCTCACCACGGTCAACCCGCAATCAGCCCCAGCATTTT.

This chain connects TRBV24-1 to TRBJ2-2; D call uncertain. Between the trimmed V and J ends, which lost 4 bases and 3 bases, there was a span of 8 bases. Looked up from germline, CDR1 is KGHDR and CDR2 is SFDVKD. CDR3 size: 14 residues. The CDR3 DNA reads TGTGCCACCAGTGAAACTACTGACACCGGGGAGCTGTTTTTT. Translation gives CATSETTDTGELFF.

V gene TRBV29-1 combines with J gene TRBJ2-1; a possible D gene is TRBD2 (5 bases). CDR3 size: 14 residues. Trimming pared 4 bases from V and 4 bases from J, leaving 14 bases between. Germline assignment: CDR1 SQVTM and CDR2 ANQGSEA. The CDR3, as DNA: TGCAGCGTTGGAATTCATAGCGCATACAATGAGCAGTTCTTC. Its translation is CSVGIHSAYNEQFF.